This T cell receptor (beta chain) comes out of a study of blood T cell repertoires in COVID-19. Study-wide context: Nucleic acid was either cDNA or gDNA, and it came from T cells, B-cell-depleted T cells, or PBMCs.

CDR1 and CDR2 from the germline V gene are SEHNR and FQNEAQ (reference sequence). The length of the CDR3 is 15 residues. With 2 bases removed from V and 3 bases from J, the gap between germline ends came to 13 bases. In the original workflow: Quantification of nucleated cells was approximated via reference gene primer amplification. The method was immunoSEQ multiplex PCR; TCRdb's version includes in-frame clones alone and lacks a portion of them. For V, J and clone size, that table is used; D and trimming come from the DNA. Of 240,000 or so clones listed, about 79% are singletons. The receptor's source is a woman older than 75 with acute or convalescent COVID-19. The sequencing sample was made of peripheral blood. V and J are TRBV7-9 and TRBJ1-2; D perhaps matches TRBD1 (6 bases). The CDR3 nucleotides read TGTGCCAGCAGCTTATTCTCGGGACAAGACTATGGCTACACCTTC. Translated: CASSLFSGQDYGYTF.